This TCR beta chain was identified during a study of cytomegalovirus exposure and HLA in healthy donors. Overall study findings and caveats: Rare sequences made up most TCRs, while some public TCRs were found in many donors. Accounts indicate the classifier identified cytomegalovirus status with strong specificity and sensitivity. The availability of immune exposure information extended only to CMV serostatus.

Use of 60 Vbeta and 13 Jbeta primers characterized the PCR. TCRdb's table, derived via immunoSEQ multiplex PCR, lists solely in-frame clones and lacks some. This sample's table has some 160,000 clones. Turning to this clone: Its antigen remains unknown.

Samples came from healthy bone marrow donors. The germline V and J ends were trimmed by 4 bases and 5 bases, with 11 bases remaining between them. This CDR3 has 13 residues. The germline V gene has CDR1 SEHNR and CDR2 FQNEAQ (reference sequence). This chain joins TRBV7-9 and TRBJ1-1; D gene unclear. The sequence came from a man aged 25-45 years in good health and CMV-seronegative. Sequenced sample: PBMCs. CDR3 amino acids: CASSSQMETEAFF. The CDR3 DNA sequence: TGTGCCAGCAGCTCTCAAATGGAGACTGAAGCTTTCTTT.